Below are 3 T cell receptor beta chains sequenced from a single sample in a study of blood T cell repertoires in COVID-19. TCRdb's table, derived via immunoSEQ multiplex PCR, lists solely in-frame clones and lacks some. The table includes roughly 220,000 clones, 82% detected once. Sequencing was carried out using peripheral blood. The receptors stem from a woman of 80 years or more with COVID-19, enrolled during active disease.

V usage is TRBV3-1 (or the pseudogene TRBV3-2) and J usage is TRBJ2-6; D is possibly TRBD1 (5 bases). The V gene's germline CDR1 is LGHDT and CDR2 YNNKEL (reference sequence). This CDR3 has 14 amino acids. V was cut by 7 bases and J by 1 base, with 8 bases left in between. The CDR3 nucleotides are TGTGCCAGCACCCGACAGTCTGGGGCCAACGTCCTGACTTTC. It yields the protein CASTRQSGANVLTF.

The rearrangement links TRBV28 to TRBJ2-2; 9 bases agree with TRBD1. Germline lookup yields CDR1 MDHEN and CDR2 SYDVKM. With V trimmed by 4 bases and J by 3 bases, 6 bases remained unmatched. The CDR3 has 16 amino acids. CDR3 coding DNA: TGTGCCAGCAGTTATTTCCGGGACAGGGACACCGGGGAGCTGTTTTTT. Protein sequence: CASSYFRDRDTGELFF.

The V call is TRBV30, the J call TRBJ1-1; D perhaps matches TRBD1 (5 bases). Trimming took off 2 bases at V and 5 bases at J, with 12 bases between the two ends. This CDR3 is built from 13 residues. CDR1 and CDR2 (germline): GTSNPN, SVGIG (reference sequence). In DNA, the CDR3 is TGTGCCTGGAGTCTGGGACGGGGGACTGAAGCTTTCTTT. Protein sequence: CAWSLGRGTEAFF.